The clone carrying this T cell receptor (beta chain) was picked up one time. Here immunoSEQ multiplex PCR was the method, and the copy in TCRdb shows in-frame clones only, minus some. The repertoire consists of some 99,000 clones, with just under 90% occurring once and the leading ten covering 1.1%. The junction had 4 bases not matched to a gene; V was cut back by 8 bases and J by 0 bases. The CDR3 extends over 15 amino acids. Germline V gene lookup returns CDR1 LNHDA and CDR2 SQIVND (reference sequence). This sample was taken from a study of blood T cell repertoires in COVID-19. Across the whole study: PBMCs, B-cell-depleted T cells, or T cells provided the cDNA or gDNA that made up the material.

Sequencing was performed on peripheral blood. The rearrangement links TRBV19 to TRBJ1-5; TRBD1 matches 10 bases. This receptor was taken from a human donor in a cohort sampled during active COVID-19. The CDR3 protein is CASRTGGFSNQPQHF. The CDR3 DNA reads TGTGCCAGTCGGACAGGGGGATTTAGCAATCAGCCCCAGCATTTT.